This T cell receptor (beta chain) was captured in a study of cytomegalovirus exposure and HLA in healthy donors. PCR used 60 Vbeta primers and 13 Jbeta primers. Repertoires were generated with immunoSEQ multiplex PCR, while TCRdb's copy carries only in-frame clones and drops some. The table includes under 120,000 clones, around 80% detected once. The CDR3 totals 15 residues. Germline assignment: CDR1 LGHNA and CDR2 YNFKEQ. The J segment lost 5 bases and the V segment lost 0 bases, leaving 2 bases of the junction unmatched. The receptor comes from a woman aged 35 to 49 in good health and CMV-seronegative. Sequencing was done on a sample of PBMCs. The chain has TRBV4-2 and TRBJ2-7; 12 nucleotides match TRBD2. The CDR3, as DNA: TGTGCCAGCAGCCAAGATAGACTAGCGGGAGACGAGCAGTACTTC. Translated: CASSQDRLAGDEQYF.